This note documents a single T cell receptor beta chain sequence. Its antigen is undetermined. Treatment defined: about 20 received Ad26.COV2.S at low or high dose, single or two shots; about five received placebo; per-sample allocation not given. The samples were gathered on day 63 after the first injection of vaccine or placebo. The vaccine delivered Wuhan-strain SARS-CoV-2 spike through an Ad26 vector. This table comes from immunoSEQ multiplex PCR, and its TCRdb copy is limited to in-frame clones, with some not included. Of roughly 350,000 clones in the sample, about nine tenths were seen once. The sample is drawn from a study of Ad26.COV2.S vaccination and SARS-CoV-2 variants. The overall study: As a participant in COV1001, the donor was in the Ad26.COV2.S trial arm. The study gave Ad26.COV2.S intramuscularly, once or twice 56 days apart. Study results and limitations: Vaccine recipients and placebo recipients showed similar non-spike TCR breadth.

The CDR3 is made up of 17 amino acids. Germline V gene sequence: CDR1 LNHNV, CDR2 YYDKDF (reference sequence). Trimming removed 0 bases at V and 4 bases at J, with 18 bases between. This sequence was found in a person aged 18-60 years who received the Ad26.COV2.S COVID-19 vaccine or a placebo. The sequences come from peripheral blood, collected in a trial of Ad26.COV2.S vaccine versus placebo. The rearrangement uses TRBV15 and TRBJ2-5; possibly TRBD1 for D (6 bases). CDR3 region: CATSRDRVGAGGETQYF. The CDR3, as DNA: TGTGCCACCAGCAGAGATCGGGTGGGGGCAGGAGGAGAGACCCAGTACTTC.